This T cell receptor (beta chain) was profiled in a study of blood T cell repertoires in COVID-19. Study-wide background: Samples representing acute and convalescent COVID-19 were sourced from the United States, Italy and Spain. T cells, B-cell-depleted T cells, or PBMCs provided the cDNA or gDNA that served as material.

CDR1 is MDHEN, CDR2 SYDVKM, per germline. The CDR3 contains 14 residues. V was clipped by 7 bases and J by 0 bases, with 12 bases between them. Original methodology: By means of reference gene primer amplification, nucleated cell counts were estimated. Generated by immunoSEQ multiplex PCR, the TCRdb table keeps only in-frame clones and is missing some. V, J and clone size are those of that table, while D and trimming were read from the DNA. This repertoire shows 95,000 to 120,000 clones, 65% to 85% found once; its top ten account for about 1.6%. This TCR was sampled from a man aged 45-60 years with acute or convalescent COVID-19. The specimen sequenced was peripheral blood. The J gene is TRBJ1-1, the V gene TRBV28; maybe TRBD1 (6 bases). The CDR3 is CASISTGLNTEAFF. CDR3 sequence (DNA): TGTGCCAGCATTTCGACAGGACTGAACACTGAAGCTTTCTTT.